This TCR beta chain emerged from a study of T cells in localized non-small cell lung cancer. Using immunoSEQ multiplex PCR, the repertoire was profiled, and TCRdb retains in-frame clones only, with some absent. The profile shows tens of thousands of clones, around 86% of them singletons. As regards this clone: Its antigen is currently unknown.

Study findings and constraints: Across samples, adjacent lung featured a median roughly 50 of the top 100 tumor clones. Heterogeneity remains possible because sequencing was limited to only one tumor region. Greater T cell density in blood accompanied longer overall survival. The greatest T cell clonality was found in uninvolved adjacent lung (higher than in tumor).

This CDR3 is 13 amino acids long. The junction had 8 bases not matched to a gene; V was cut back by 5 bases and J by 11 bases. Germline CDR1 reads WNHNN; CDR2 reads SYGVQD (reference sequence). The source material was peripheral blood, sampled before any cancer treatment. This receptor was obtained from a woman aged 35 to 75 with stage I lung adenocarcinoma. The genes are TRBV10-1 and TRBJ1-4, with 7 bases aligning to TRBD1. The CDR3 coding sequence is TGCGCCAGCAGTCGGGACAGCAACGCGAAACTGTTTTTT. Translating gives CASSRDSNAKLFF.